What follows is one TCR beta chain and its context. The protocol was immunoSEQ multiplex PCR, while the TCRdb copy is restricted to in-frame clones and leaves out a portion. Among about 210,000 clones listed, around 80% were seen once. These data originate in a study of blood T cell repertoires in COVID-19. V was cut by 4 bases and J by 7 bases, with 17 bases left in between. The germline V gene has CDR1 SGHRS and CDR2 YFSETQ. This CDR3 has 14 residues. J is TRBJ1-1 and V is TRBV5-1; no definite D call. The sequence came from a woman between 35 and 50 years old with acute or convalescent COVID-19. Material for sequencing was peripheral blood. The CDR3 loop is CASSRTSGRHEAFF. For the CDR3, the DNA is TGCGCCAGCAGCCGCACCTCGGGGAGGCATGAAGCTTTCTTT.